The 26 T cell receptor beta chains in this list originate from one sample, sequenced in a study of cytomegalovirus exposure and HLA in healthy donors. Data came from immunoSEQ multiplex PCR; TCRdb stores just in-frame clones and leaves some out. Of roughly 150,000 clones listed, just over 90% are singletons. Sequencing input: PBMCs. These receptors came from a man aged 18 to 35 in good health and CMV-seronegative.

CDR3 sequence (DNA): TGTGCCAGCAGCGCACGGCAGGGCCTGGTAGAGACCCAGTACTTC. Translating it yields CASSARQGLVETQYF. The chain links TRBV9 to TRBJ2-5; D may be TRBD1 (5 bases). V lost 3 bases to trimming and J lost 4 bases, with 16 bases between them. Looked up from germline, CDR1 is SGDLS and CDR2 is YYNGEE. The CDR3 is 15 residues long.

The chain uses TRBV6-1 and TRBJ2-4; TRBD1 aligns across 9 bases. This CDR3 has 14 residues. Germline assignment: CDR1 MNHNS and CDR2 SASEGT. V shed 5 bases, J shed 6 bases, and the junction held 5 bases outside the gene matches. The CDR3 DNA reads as TGTGCCAGCAGTTCTACAGGGGGCGGAAACATTCAGTACTTC. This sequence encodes CASSSTGGGNIQYF.

For the CDR3, the DNA is TGTGCCAGTACCCTCACGGTACTTCTCCATGGCTACACCTTC. The encoded protein is CASTLTVLLHGYTF. This chain links TRBV19 with TRBJ1-2; D unresolved. Trimming took off 7 bases at V and 6 bases at J, with 18 bases between the two ends. Germline V gene data show CDR1 as LNHDA and CDR2 as SQIVND (reference sequence). The CDR3 is 14 amino acids.

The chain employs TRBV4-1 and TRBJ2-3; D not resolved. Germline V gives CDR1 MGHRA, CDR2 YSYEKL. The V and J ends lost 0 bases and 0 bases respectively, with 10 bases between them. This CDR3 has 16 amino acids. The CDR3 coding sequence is TGCGCCAGCAGCCAAGATCCCTTTCCTAGCACAGATACGCAGTATTTT. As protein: CASSQDPFPSTDTQYF.

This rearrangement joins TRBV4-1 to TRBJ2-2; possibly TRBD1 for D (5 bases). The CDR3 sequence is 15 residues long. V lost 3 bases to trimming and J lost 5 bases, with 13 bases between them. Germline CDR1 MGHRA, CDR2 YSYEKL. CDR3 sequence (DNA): TGCGCCAGCAGCCATCTGGGGCAGGGTACCGGGGAGCTGTTTTTT. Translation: CASSHLGQGTGELFF.

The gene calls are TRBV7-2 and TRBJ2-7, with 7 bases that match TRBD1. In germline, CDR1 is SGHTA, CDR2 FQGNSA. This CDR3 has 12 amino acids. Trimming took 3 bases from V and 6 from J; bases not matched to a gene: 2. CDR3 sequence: CASSFRDSEQYV. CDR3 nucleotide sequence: TGTGCCAGCAGCTTCCGGGACAGCGAGCAGTACGTC.

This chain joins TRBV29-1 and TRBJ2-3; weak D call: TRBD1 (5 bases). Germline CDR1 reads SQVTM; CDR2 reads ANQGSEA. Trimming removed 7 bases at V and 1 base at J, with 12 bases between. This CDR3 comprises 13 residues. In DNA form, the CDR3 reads TGCAGCGCCACCAAAGGGGGCACAGATACGCAGTATTTT. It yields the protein CSATKGGTDTQYF.

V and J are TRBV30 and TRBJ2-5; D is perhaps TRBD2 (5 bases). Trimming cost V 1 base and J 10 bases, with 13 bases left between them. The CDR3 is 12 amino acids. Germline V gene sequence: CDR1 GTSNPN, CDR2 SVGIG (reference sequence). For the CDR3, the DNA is TGTGCCTGGAGTGCGGACTGGGTGGGCCAGTACTTC. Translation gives CAWSADWVGQYF. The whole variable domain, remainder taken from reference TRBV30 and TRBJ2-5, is SQTIHQWPATLVQPVGSPLSLECTVEGTSNPNLYWYRQAAGRGLQLLFYSVGIGQISSEVPQNLSASRPQDRQFILSSKKLLLSDSGFYLCAWSADWVGQYFGPGTRLLVL.

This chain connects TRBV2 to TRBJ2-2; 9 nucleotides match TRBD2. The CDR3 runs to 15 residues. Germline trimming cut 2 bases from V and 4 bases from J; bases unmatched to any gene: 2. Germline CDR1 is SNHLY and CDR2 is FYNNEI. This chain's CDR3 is CASSETRGGTGELFF. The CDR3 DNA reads TGTGCCAGCAGTGAAACGCGGGGGGGCACCGGGGAGCTGTTTTTT.

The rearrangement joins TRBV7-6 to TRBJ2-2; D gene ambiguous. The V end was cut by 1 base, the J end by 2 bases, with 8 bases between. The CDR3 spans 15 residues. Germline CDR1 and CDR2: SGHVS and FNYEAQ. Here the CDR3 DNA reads TGTGCCAGCAGCTTAGTCGCGGCTAACACCGGGGAGCTGTTTTTT. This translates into CASSLVAANTGELFF.

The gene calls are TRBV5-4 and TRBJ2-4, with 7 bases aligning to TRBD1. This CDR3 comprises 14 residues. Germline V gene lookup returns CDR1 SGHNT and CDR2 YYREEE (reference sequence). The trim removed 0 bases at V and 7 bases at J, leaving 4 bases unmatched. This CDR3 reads CASSLAGTENIQYF. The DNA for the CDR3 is TGTGCCAGCAGCTTGGCCGGGACAGAGAACATTCAGTACTTC.

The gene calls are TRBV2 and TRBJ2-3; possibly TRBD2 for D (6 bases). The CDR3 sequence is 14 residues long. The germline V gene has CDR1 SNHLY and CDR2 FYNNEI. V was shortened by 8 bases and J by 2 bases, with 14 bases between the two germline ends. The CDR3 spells CASYRGLPTDTQYF. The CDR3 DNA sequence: TGTGCCAGCTACCGAGGACTACCCACAGATACGCAGTATTTT.

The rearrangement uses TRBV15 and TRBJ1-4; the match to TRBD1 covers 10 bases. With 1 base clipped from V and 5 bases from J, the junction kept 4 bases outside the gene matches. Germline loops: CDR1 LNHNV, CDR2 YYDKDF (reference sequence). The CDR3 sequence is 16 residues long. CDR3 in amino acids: CATSRGQGAFNEKLFF. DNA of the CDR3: TGTGCCACCAGCAGAGGACAGGGGGCCTTCAATGAAAAACTGTTTTTT.

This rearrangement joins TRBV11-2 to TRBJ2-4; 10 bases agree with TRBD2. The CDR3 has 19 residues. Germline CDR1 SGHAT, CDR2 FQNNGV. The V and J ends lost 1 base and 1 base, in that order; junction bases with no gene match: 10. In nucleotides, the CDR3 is TGTGCCAGCAGCTTAGCGGGGCTAGCGGGAGTTTCTGCCAAAAACATTCAGTACTTC. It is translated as CASSLAGLAGVSAKNIQYF. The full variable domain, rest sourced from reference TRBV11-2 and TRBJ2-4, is EAGVAQSPRYKIIEKRQSVAFWCNPISGHATLYWYQQILGQGPKLLIQFQNNGVVDDSQLPKDRFSAERLKGVDSTLKIQPAKLEDSAVYLCASSLAGLAGVSAKNIQYFGAGTRLSVL.

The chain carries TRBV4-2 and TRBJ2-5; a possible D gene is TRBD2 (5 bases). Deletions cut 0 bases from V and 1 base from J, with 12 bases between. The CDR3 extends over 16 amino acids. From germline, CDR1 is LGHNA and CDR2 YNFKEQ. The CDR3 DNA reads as TGTGCCAGCAGCCAAGAGCTAGCCGAAAGCCAAGAGACCCAGTACTTC. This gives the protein CASSQELAESQETQYF.

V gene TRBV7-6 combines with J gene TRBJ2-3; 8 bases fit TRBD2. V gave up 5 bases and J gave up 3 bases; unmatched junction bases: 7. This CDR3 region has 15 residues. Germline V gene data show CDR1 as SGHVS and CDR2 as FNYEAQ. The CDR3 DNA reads TGTGCCAGCAGCATTAGCGGGGCCGGGACAGATACGCAGTATTTT. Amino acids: CASSISGAGTDTQYF.

CDR3 region: CAISEGAGYTF. Written as DNA, the CDR3 is TGTGCCATCAGTGAGGGGGCAGGTTACACCTTC. The chain employs TRBV10-3 and TRBJ1-2, with D perhaps TRBD1 (5 bases). CDR3 length: 11 amino acids. The germline V and J ends were trimmed by 2 bases and 11 bases, with 9 bases remaining between them. CDR1 and CDR2 from the germline V gene are ENHRY and SYGVKD.

The CDR3 here is CASSMIAGGTDTQYF. The CDR3 bases are TGTGCCAGTAGTATGATCGCAGGGGGCACAGATACGCAGTATTTT. The chain couples TRBV19 to TRBJ2-3; D might be TRBD1 (6 bases). V lost 3 bases to trimming and J lost 1 base, with 11 bases between them. Germline-derived CDR1 and CDR2 are LNHDA and SQIVND (reference sequence). CDR3 length: 15 amino acids.

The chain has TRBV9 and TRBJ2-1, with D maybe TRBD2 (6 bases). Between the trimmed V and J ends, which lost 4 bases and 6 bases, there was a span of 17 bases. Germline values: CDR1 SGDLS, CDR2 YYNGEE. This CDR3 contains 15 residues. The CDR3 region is CASSLAVAEGNEQFF. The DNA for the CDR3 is TGTGCCAGCAGCCTAGCAGTAGCGGAGGGCAATGAGCAGTTCTTC. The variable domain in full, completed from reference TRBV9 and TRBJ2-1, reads DSGVTQTPKHLITATGQRVTLRCSPRSGDLSVYWYQQSLDQGLQFLIQYYNGEERAKGNILERFSAQQFPDLHSELNLSSLELGDSALYFCASSLAVAEGNEQFFGPGTRLTVL.

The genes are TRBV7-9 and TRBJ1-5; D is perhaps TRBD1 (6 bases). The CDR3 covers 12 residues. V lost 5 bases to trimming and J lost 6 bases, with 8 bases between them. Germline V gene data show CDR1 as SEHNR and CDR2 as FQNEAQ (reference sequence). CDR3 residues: CASSADSQPQHF. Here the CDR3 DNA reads TGTGCCAGCAGCGCGGACAGTCAGCCCCAGCATTTT.

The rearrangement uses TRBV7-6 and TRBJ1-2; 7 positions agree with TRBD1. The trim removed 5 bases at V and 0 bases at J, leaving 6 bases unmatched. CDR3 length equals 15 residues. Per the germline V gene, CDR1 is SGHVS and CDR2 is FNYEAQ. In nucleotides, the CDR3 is TGTGCCAGCAGCCCCACAGGGGCGACTAACTATGGCTACACCTTC. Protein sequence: CASSPTGATNYGYTF.

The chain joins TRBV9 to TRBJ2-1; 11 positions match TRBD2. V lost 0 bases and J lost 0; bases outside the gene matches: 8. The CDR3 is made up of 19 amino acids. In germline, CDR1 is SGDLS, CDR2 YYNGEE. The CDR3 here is CASSVGGTSGSSSYNEQFF. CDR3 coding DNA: TGTGCCAGCAGCGTAGGGGGGACTAGCGGATCATCCTCCTACAATGAGCAGTTCTTC.

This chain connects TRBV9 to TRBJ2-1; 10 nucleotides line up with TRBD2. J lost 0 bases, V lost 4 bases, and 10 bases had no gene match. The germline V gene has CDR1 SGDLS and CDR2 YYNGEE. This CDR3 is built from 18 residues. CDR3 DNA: TGTGCCAGCAGCCCTTATTCCGGGACTAGCGACTCCTACAATGAGCAGTTCTTC. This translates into CASSPYSGTSDSYNEQFF.

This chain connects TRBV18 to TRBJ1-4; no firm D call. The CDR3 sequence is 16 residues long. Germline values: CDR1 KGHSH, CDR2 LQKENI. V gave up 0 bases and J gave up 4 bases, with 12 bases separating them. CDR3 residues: CASSPPGGVYNEKLFF. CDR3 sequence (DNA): TGTGCCAGCTCACCACCGGGCGGGGTTTATAATGAAAAACTGTTTTTT.

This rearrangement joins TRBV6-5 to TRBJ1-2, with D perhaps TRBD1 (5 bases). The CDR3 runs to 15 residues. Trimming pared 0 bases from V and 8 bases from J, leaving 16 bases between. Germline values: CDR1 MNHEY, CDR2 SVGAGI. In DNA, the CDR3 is TGTGCCAGCAGTTACTCGATGCTAGGGGCCAAAGGCTACACCTTC. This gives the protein CASSYSMLGAKGYTF.

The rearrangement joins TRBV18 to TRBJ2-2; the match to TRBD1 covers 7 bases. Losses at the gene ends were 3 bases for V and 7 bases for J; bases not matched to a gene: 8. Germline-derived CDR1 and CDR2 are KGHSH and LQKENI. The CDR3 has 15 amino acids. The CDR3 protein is CASSPPRGGSGELFF. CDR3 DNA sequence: TGTGCCAGCTCACCCCCCCGAGGGGGCAGCGGGGAGCTGTTTTTT.